In this sample, the clone carrying this T cell receptor (beta chain) turned up many times. Its target is not known. The TCRbeta library incorporated unique molecular identifiers. MiXCR, run by TCRdb on the PCR reads, gives a single entry per CDR3 protein. The data contain about 300,000 distinct CDR3 sequences, 9.5% to 13% of them singletons. Germline V CDR1 and CDR2: MDHEN, SYDVKM. The junction had 11 bases not matched to a gene; V was cut back by 6 bases and J by 4 bases. The CDR3 spans 17 residues. The source of the sample is a study of T-cell reconstitution after alpha-beta-depleted transplantation in children. Study observations and caveats: Fresh T-cell production supplied most of the T-cell counts and diversity seen one year after transplant. There were some patients whose high TCRbeta diversity at day 60 came from surviving recipient T cells and thymic progenitors. About two months after transplant, alpha-beta T cells reportedly came from several hundred expanded graft clones.

The sequence came from a boy in the first two years of life with acute myeloid leukemia, due to receive a stem cell transplant. Sequencing used PBMCs, obtained before TCRalphabeta/CD19-depleted stem cell transplant. This chain joins TRBV28 and TRBJ2-1; 11 bases align to TRBD2. The CDR3 region has the DNA TGTGCCAGCAGGCCCCGGGGGGGACTAGCGGCTTACAATGAGCAGTTCTTC. Amino acids: CASRPRGGLAAYNEQFF. Full variable domain (missing parts from reference TRBV28 and TRBJ2-1): DVKVTQSSRYLVKRTGEKVFLECVQDMDHENMFWYRQDPGLGLRLIYFSYDVKMKEKGDIPEGYSVSREKKERFSLILESASTNQTSMYLCASRPRGGLAAYNEQFFGPGTRLTVL.